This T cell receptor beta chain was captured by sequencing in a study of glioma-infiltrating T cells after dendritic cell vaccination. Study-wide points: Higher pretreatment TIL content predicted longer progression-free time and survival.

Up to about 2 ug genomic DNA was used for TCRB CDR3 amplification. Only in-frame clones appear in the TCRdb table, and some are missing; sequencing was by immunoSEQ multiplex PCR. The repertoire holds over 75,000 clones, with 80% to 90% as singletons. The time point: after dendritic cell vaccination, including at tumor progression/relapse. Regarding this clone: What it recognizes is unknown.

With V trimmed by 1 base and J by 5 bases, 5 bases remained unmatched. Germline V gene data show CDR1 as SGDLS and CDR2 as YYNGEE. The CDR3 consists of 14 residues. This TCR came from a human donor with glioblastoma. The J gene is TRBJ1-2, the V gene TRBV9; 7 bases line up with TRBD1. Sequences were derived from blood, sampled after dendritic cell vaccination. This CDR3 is CASSVRDREYGYTF. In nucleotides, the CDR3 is TGTGCCAGCAGCGTAAGAGACAGGGAATATGGCTACACCTTC.